Sequencing of this T cell receptor beta chain was carried out in a study of blood T cell repertoires in COVID-19. In the study overall: Samples representing acute and convalescent COVID-19 were sourced from the United States, Italy and Spain. PBMCs, B-cell-depleted T cells, or T cells provided the cDNA or gDNA that made up the material.

J lost 2 bases, V lost 5 bases, and 6 bases had no gene match. There are 14 residues in the CDR3. From germline, CDR1 is SGHNT and CDR2 YYREEE (reference sequence). Authors' data handling: How many nucleated cells were present was estimated from reference gene primer amplification. Produced via immunoSEQ multiplex PCR; TCRdb's table is partial and in-frame only. From that table come the V and J calls and clone size; the DNA was used to work out D and trimming. The repertoire includes just over 75,000 clones, roughly 80% of them detected once, and over 4.5% sits in the top ten. This sequence was found in a man in his sixties with active or convalescent COVID-19. This chain joins TRBV5-4 and TRBJ1-2; 7 bases map to TRBD1. The sequenced sample consisted of peripheral blood. The CDR3 reads CASRETGTNYGYTF. CDR3 bases: TGTGCCAGCAGGGAGACAGGGACCAACTATGGCTACACCTTC. Full variable domain (remainder filled in from reference TRBV5-4 and TRBJ1-2): ETGVTQSPTHLIKTRGQQVTLRCSSQSGHNTVSWYQQALGQGPQFIFQYYREEENGRGNFPPRFSGLQFPNYSSELNVNALELDDSALYLCASRETGTNYGYTFGSGTRLTVV.